The rows below give T cell receptor beta chains drawn from one sample of a study of neurological immune-mediated disorders. One entry per CDR3 protein results from TCRdb running MiXCR on the 5' RACE reads. Among roughly 60,000 distinct CDR3 sequences listed, 11% were seen once. Sequences were obtained from PBMCs. These TCRs come from a man in his sixties in good health. The CDR3 runs from the conserved cysteine through the conserved F or W. D genes are given only for firm matches. Expanded clones get a size class; other rows say once, few or many, or leave the size out.

many | TRBJ1-5 | TRBV12-3/TRBV12-4 | . | TGTGCCAGCAGTGCGAAAATATCTGGGTCCAATCAGCCCCAGCATTTT | CASSAKISGSNQPQHF
many | TRBJ2-7 | TRBV5-5 | . | TGTGCCAGCAGCTTCGGACCACAGGGCGTCTCCTACGAGCAGTACTTC | CASSFGPQGVSYEQYF
. | TRBJ1-2 | TRBV4-2 | . | TGTGCCAGCAGCCAAGAAACAGGGAATGGCTACACCTTC | CASSQETGNGYTF
many | TRBJ1-2 | TRBV7-9 | TRBD1 | TGTGCCAGCAGCTCAGGGGGTATTCTTGGCTACACCTTC | CASSSGGILGYTF
many | TRBJ1-2 | TRBV28 | TRBD1 | TGTGCCAGCAGTGCCCCCCCCCCGGGACAGGGATTTGGCTACACCTTC | CASSAPPPGQGFGYTF
. | TRBJ2-2 | TRBV7-2 | . | TGTGCCAGCAGCCCCAACACTAACACCGGGGAGCTGTTTTTT | CASSPNTNTGELFF
few | TRBJ2-3 | TRBV10-3 | TRBD2 | TGTGCCATCATGTCCTCAGAGGGAGGGGATACGCAGTATTTT | CAIMSSEGGDTQYF
many | TRBJ1-3 | TRBV5-1 | . | TGCGCCAGCAGCTTTTCGGGGTCCTCTGGAAACACCATATATTTT | CASSFSGSSGNTIYF
many | TRBJ2-7 | TRBV20-1 | TRBD1 | TGCAGTGCTAGAGTTGGTTTGGGGACAGCCACCTACGAGCAGTACTTC | CSARVGLGTATYEQYF
many | TRBJ2-7 | TRBV28 | TRBD1 | TGTGCCAGCAGTAACCCGGACAGGGGGCGCGACTACGAGCAGTACTTC | CASSNPDRGRDYEQYF
many | TRBJ1-6 | TRBV20-1 | . | TGCAGTGCTCCCCTGACAGGAGTTAATTCACCCCTCCACTTT | CSAPLTGVNSPLHF
many | TRBJ2-2 | TRBV7-3 | . | TGTGCCAGCAGCCGAGGGGGGACCGGGGAGCTGTTTTTT | CASSRGGTGELFF
many | TRBJ2-1 | TRBV24-1 | . | TGTGCCACCAGTGATCCGGGCGCTGGAACAGGGGAGGGGGCCTACAATGAGCAGTTCTTC | CATSDPGAGTGEGAYNEQFF
many | TRBJ1-2 | TRBV29-1 | . | TGCAGCGTCGAATGTGAACAGCGAACCTATGGCTACACCTTC | CSVECEQRTYGYTF
many | TRBJ2-7 | TRBV6-2/TRBV6-3 | . | TGTGCCAGCAGTAAAACCCCCTACGAGCAGTACTTC | CASSKTPYEQYF